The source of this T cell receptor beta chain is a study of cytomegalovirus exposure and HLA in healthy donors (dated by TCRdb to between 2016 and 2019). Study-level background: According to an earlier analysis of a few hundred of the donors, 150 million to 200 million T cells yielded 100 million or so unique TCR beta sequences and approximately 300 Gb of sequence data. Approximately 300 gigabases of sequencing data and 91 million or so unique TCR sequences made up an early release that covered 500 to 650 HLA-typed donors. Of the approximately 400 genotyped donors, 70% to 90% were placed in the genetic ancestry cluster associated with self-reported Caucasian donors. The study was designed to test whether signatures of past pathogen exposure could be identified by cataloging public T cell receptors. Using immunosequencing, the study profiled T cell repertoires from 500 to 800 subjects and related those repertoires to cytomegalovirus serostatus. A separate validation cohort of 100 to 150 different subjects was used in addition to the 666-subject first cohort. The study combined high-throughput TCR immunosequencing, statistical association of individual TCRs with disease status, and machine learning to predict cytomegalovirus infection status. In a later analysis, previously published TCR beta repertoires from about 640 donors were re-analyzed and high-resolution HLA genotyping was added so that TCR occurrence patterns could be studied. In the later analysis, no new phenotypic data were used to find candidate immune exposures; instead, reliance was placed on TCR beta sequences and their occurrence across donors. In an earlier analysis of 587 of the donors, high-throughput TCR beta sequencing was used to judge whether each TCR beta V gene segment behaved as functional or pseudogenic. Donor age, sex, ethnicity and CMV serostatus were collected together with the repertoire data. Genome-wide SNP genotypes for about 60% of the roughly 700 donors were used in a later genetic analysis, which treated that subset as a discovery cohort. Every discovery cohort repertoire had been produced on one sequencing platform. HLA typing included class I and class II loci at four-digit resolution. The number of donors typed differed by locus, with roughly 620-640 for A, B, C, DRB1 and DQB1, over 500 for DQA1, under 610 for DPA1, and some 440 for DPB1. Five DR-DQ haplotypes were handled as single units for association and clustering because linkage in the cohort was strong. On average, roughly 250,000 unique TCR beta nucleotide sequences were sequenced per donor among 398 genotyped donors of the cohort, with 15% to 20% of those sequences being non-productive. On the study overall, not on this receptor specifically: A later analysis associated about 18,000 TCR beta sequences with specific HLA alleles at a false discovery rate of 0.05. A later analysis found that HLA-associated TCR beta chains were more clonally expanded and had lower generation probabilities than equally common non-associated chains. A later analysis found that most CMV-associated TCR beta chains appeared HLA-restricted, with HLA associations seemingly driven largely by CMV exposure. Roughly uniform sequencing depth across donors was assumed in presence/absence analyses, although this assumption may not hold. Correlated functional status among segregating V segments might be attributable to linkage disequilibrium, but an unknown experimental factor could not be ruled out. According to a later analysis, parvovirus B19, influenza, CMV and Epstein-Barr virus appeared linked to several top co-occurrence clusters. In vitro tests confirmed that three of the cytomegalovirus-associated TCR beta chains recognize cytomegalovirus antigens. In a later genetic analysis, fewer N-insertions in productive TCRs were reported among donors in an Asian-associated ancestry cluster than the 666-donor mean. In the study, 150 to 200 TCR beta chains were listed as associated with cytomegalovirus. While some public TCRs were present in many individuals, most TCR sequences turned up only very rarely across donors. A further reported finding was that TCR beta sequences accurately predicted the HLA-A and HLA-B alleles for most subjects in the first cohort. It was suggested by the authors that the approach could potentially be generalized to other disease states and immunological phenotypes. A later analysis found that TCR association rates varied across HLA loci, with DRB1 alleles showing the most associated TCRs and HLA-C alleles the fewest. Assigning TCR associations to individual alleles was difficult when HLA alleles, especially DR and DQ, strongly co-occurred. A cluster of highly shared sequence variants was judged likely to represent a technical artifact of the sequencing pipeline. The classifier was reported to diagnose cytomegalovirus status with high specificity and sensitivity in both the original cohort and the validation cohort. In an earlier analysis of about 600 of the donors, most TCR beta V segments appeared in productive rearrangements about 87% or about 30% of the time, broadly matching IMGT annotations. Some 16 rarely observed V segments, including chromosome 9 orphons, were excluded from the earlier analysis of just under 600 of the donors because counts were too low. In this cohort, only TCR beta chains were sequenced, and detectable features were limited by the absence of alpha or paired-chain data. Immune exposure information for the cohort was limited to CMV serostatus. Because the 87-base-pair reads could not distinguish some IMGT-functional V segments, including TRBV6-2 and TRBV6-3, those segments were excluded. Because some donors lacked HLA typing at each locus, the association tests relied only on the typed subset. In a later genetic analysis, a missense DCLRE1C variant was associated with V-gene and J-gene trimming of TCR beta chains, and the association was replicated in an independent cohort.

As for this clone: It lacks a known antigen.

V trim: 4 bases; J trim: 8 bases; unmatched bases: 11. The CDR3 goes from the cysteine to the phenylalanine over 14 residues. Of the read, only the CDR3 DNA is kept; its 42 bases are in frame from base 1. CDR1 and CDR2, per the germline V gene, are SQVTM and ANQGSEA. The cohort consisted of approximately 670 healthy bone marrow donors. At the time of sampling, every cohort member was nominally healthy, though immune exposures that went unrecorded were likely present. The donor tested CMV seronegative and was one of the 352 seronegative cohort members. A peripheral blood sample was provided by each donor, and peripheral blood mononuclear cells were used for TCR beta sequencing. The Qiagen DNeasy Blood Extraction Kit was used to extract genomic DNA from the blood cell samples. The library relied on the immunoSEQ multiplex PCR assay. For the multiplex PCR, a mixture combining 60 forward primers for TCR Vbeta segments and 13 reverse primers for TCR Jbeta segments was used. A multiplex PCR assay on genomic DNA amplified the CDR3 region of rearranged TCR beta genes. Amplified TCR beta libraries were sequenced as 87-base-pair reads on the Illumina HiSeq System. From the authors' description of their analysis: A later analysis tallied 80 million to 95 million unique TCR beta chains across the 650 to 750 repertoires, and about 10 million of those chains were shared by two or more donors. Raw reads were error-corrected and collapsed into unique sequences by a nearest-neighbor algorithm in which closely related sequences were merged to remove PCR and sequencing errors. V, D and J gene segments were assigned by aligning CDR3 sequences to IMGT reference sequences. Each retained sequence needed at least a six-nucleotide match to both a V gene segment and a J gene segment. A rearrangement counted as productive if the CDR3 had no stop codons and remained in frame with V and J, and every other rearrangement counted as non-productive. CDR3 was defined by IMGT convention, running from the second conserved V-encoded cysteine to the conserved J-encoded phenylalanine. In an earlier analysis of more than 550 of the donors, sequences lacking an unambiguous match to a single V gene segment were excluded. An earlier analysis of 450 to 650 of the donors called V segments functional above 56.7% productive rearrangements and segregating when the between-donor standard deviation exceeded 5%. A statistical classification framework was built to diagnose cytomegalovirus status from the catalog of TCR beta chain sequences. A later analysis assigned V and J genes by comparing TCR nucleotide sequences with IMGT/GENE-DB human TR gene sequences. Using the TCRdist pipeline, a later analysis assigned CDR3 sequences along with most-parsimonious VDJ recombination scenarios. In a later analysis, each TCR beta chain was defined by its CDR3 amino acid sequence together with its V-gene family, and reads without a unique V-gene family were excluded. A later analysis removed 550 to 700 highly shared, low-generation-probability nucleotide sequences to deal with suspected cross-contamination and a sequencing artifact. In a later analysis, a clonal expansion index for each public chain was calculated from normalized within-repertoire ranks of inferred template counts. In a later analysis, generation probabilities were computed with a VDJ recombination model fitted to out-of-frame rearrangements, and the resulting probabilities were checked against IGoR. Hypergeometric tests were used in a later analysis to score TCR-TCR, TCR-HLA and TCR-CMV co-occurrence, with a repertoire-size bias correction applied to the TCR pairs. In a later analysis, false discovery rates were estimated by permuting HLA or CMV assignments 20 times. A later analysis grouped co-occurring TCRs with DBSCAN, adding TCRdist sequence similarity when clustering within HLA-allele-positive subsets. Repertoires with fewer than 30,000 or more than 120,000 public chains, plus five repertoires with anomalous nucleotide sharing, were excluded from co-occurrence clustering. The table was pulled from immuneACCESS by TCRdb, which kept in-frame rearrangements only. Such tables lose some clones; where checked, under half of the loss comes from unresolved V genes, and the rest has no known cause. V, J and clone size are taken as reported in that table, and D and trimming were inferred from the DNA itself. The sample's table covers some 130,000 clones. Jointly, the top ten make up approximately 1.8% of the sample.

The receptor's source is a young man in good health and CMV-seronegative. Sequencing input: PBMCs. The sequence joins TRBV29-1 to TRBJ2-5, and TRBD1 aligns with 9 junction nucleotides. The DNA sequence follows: TGCAGCGTTGGTTTGGGACAGGGATATGGAACCCAGTACTTC. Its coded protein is CSVGLGQGYGTQYF.